Below, one TCR beta chain is given with its context. The antigen is undetermined. A quantitative 5'-RACE method, one with molecular barcodes, was used to make TCR beta libraries. TCRdb re-analysed the 5' RACE reads in MiXCR, keeping a single row per CDR3 protein. The data hold some 270,000 distinct CDR3 sequences, with 15% to 20% observed a single time. The source of the sample is a study of CD8 T cells in ankylosing spondylitis. The CDR3 is 17 residues long. Trimming at V came to 1 base and at J to 8 bases, leaving 16 bases not matched to a gene. Findings and limits, study-wide: CD8+ by phenotype, disease-linked clones were relatively rare in peripheral blood. The authors reported significant enrichment of disease-linked clones in matched ankylosing spondylitis synovial fluid.

The chain combines TRBV23-1 with TRBJ2-7, with TRBD1 matching over 8 bases. TRBV23-1 is classed as an ORF, of uncertain function. Material for sequencing was blood, either unsorted or a sorted T cell fraction (not recorded which). The TCR originated in a male donor with ankylosing spondylitis or in good health (not recorded which). CDR3 sequence (DNA): TGCGCCAGCAGTCAATGGGAGACAGGGGCATCGAAAACGCAGCAGTACTTC. Translation: CASSQWETGASKTQQYF.